This T cell receptor (beta chain) was observed in a study of CD8+ T cells in alopecia areata. The CDR3 runs to 13 residues. Trimming took off 4 bases at V and 4 bases at J, with 10 bases between the two ends. Germline V gene sequence: CDR1 MGHDK, CDR2 SYGVNS. Described treatment: oral pan-JAK inhibitor, 5-10 mg twice daily. Following RNA extraction, reverse transcription yielded cDNA that acted as the sequencing template. Sequencing was performed with immunoSEQ multiplex PCR; in TCRdb, only in-frame clones are kept and a portion is missing. Of 150,000 to 200,000 clones in the sample, around 64% were seen once.

The sequences come from CD4+ T cells sorted from blood, collected around week 49, from a patient treated with tofacitinib. This TCR was recovered from a human donor with alopecia areata. The rearrangement links TRBV25-1 to TRBJ1-2; D unresolved. This chain's CDR3 is CASSVSRFYGYTF. CDR3 DNA sequence: TGTGCCAGCAGTGTCAGCAGATTCTATGGCTACACCTTC.